The 30 T cell receptor beta chains listed next were all sequenced from one sample in a study of blood T cells in healthy people across ages. The second PCR ran roughly 7 to 12 cycles with a sample-barcoded 5' primer and J-beta primers. One entry per CDR3 protein, called by TCRdb with MiXCR from the 5' RACE reads. The profile shows 750,000 to 950,000 distinct CDR3 sequences, 40% to 65% of them singletons. Sample: blood. All receptors derive from a man aged 80 or over in good health.

The J gene is TRBJ1-2, the V gene TRBV28; D is undetermined. The V gene lost 6 bases and the J gene lost 4 bases, with 12 bases spanning the gap. Germline CDR1 reads MDHEN; CDR2 reads SYDVKM. The CDR3 is 13 residues long. CDR3 residues: CASSPEFGYGYTF. The CDR3 DNA reads as TGTGCCAGCAGCCCCGAATTTGGCTATGGCTACACCTTC.

This clonotype was picked up a small number of times. The CDR3 is CASSLAGRGDEKLFF. CDR3 sequence (DNA): TGCGCCAGCAGCTTGGCCGGTAGGGGGGATGAAAAACTGTTTTTT. The rearrangement joins TRBV5-1 to TRBJ1-4, with a weak D call TRBD1 (6 bases). V was cut by 0 bases and J by 6 bases, with 12 bases left in between. This CDR3 contains 15 residues. Germline loops: CDR1 SGHRS, CDR2 YFSETQ.

This clonotype was detected only once. The chain links TRBV12-3 or TRBV12-4 to TRBJ1-2; no definite D call. Between the trimmed V and J ends, which lost 2 bases and 0 bases, there was a span of 10 bases. CDR3 size: 15 residues. CDR3 region: CASSLNRAANYGYTF. DNA for the CDR3: TGTGCCAGCAGTTTAAATAGAGCAGCTAACTATGGCTACACCTTC.

This clonotype has more than one count but fewer than ten. The chain carries TRBV5-1 and TRBJ2-1, with TRBD2 matching over 11 bases. The V and J ends lost 0 bases and 5 bases, in that order; junction bases with no gene match: 10. The CDR3 loop spans 18 amino acids. Germline CDR1 reads SGHRS; CDR2 reads YFSETQ. In DNA, the CDR3 is TGCGCCAGCAGCTTGGGCACTAGCGGGAGTGGGAGCCACAATGAGCAGTTCTTC. It encodes CASSLGTSGSGSHNEQFF.

V gene TRBV5-1 combines with J gene TRBJ2-5, with a weak D call TRBD1 (6 bases). The V gene's germline CDR1 is SGHRS and CDR2 YFSETQ. The CDR3 is 17 residues long. Trimming removed 4 bases at V and 1 base at J, with 20 bases between. This chain's CDR3 is CASSQPEQGPLQETQYF. In nucleotides, the CDR3 is TGCGCCAGCAGCCAACCCGAACAGGGACCCCTCCAAGAGACCCAGTACTTC.

The V gene is TRBV18, the J gene TRBJ2-7; no clear D. The CDR3 length is 14 residues. Germline V lookup: CDR1 KGHSH, CDR2 LQKENI. The ends were cut back, 0 bases at V and 2 bases at J, with 8 bases in the middle. CDR3 in amino acids: CASSPPDGTYEQYF. CDR3 nucleotides: TGTGCCAGCTCACCACCGGACGGAACCTACGAGCAGTACTTC.

V usage is TRBV7-2 and J usage is TRBJ1-1; 7 bases fit TRBD1. The germline gives CDR1 SGHTA, CDR2 FQGNSA. CDR3 size: 17 residues. With V trimmed by 2 bases and J by 4 bases, 13 bases remained unmatched. The CDR3 spells CASSLRILRDRTTEAFF. CDR3 coding DNA: TGTGCCAGCAGCTTAAGAATACTCCGGGACAGAACCACTGAAGCTTTCTTT.

This clonotype was counted a few times. The V call is TRBV7-2, the J call TRBJ2-6; TRBD2 aligns across 7 bases. The CDR3 loop spans 17 amino acids. Per the germline V gene, CDR1 is SGHTA and CDR2 is FQGNSA. With V trimmed by 5 bases and J by 0 bases, 7 bases remained unmatched. This CDR3 reads CASSMRGTFSGANVLTF. The CDR3 region has the DNA TGTGCCAGCAGCATGCGGGGGACCTTCTCTGGGGCCAACGTCCTGACTTTC.

Turning to this clonotype: One end of the junction varies from germline; a read error may be responsible. The chain is built from TRBV14 and TRBJ2-4; 7 positions match TRBD1. CDR3 length equals 14 residues. Germline V gene sequence: CDR1 SGHDN, CDR2 FVKESK. The CDR3 loop is CASSPGGLGYKQYF. CDR3 nucleotide sequence: TGTGCCAGCAGTCCAGGGGGTTTAGGCTACAAGCAGTACTTT.

The chain has TRBV20-1 and TRBJ2-7; the D is unclear. The CDR3 length is 14 residues. Trimming left V 6 bases short and J 6 bases short, with 21 bases between. Germline-derived CDR1 and CDR2 are DFQATT and SNEGSKA (reference sequence). The CDR3 is CSARRVAGPGEQYF. CDR3 coding DNA: TGCAGTGCGAGAAGGGTAGCCGGGCCGGGCGAGCAGTACTTC.

Only one count was recorded for this clonotype. This sequence joins TRBV27 and TRBJ1-1, with D perhaps matching TRBD1 (6 bases). Germline V gives CDR1 MNHEY, CDR2 SMNVEV (reference sequence). The CDR3 covers 15 residues. Trimming left V 2 bases short and J 1 base short, with 11 bases between. Here the CDR3 reads CASSLRGAANTEAFF. CDR3 coding DNA: TGTGCCAGCAGTTTAAGGGGGGCGGCGAACACTGAAGCTTTCTTT.

V usage is TRBV2 and J usage is TRBJ2-5; 8 nucleotides agree with TRBD1. In germline, CDR1 is SNHLY, CDR2 FYNNEI. With V trimmed by 9 bases and J by 2 bases, 8 bases remained unmatched. This CDR3 is 14 amino acids long. CDR3 nucleotides: TGTGCCAGACGGACAGGGAATGGACAAGAGACCCAGTACTTC. Its translation is CARRTGNGQETQYF.

This clonotype turned up a few times. The chain has TRBV9 and TRBJ2-7; tentatively, D is TRBD1 or TRBD2 (5 bases each). Germline V lookup: CDR1 SGDLS, CDR2 YYNGEE. This CDR3 contains 15 residues. The germline V and J ends were trimmed by 4 bases and 0 bases, with 14 bases remaining between them. CDR3 loop: CASSPRGRVSYEQYF. The DNA for the CDR3 is TGTGCCAGCAGCCCCCGGGGCAGGGTCTCCTACGAGCAGTACTTC.

The chain couples TRBV7-4 to TRBJ2-7; D is unresolved. Deletions cut 4 bases from V and 0 bases from J, with 25 bases between. Germline values: CDR1 SGHVT, CDR2 SQSDAQ. This CDR3 has 19 amino acids. The CDR3: CASSSVVRVLVGHSYEQYF. The DNA for the CDR3 is TGTGCCAGCAGCTCCGTGGTTAGGGTTCTAGTGGGTCACTCCTACGAGCAGTACTTC.

This clonotype was observed a few times. This chain connects TRBV12-3 or TRBV12-4 to TRBJ2-7, with 9 bases fitting TRBD2. J was trimmed by 4 bases and V by 5 bases; bases with no gene match: 12. The CDR3 totals 16 residues. The DNA for the CDR3 is TGTGCCAGCAGTCCGCGGGGGGGTGGGAACTTTTACGAGCAGTACTTC. It translates to CASSPRGGGNFYEQYF.

The sample holds a few counts of this clonotype. The V gene is TRBV20-1, the J gene TRBJ2-1, with a weak D call TRBD2 (5 bases). V lost 6 bases and J lost 7, with 16 bases in between. This CDR3 has 13 residues. CDR1 is DFQATT and CDR2 is SNEGSKA in the germline V gene (reference sequence). The CDR3 region is CSARTGFGNEQFF. The CDR3 DNA is TGCAGTGCCAGGACGGGGTTCGGGAATGAGCAGTTCTTC.

The gene calls are TRBV3-1 and TRBJ2-1; D gene unclear. Germline V gene sequence: CDR1 LGHDT, CDR2 YNNKEL (reference sequence). The CDR3 runs 13 residues. V lost 4 bases and J lost 8, with 12 bases in between. This CDR3 reads CASSPYLGYEQFF. As DNA, the CDR3 is TGTGCCAGCAGCCCTTACCTAGGGTATGAGCAGTTCTTC.

In the case of this clonotype: Mismatch with germline at one junction end may stem from a read error. The rearrangement links TRBV3-1 to TRBJ1-1, with TRBD1 matching 7 bases. The CDR3 spans 15 residues. Germline CDR1 reads LGHDT; CDR2 reads YNNKEL (reference sequence). As DNA, the CDR3 is TGTGCCAGCAGCCCATTCGGACAGGCGAGAACTGAGGCTTTCTTT. This translates into CASSPFGQARTEAFF.

V gene TRBV6-2 or TRBV6-3 combines with J gene TRBJ2-7; no definite D call. The germline CDR1 and CDR2 sequences are MNHEY and SVGEGT. The CDR3 is made up of 14 amino acids. Between the trimmed V and J ends, which lost 6 bases and 3 bases, there was a span of 15 bases. CDR3 nucleotide sequence: TGTGCCAGCAGGCCGACCGGAAAAGGCTACGAGCAGTACTTC. It translates to CASRPTGKGYEQYF.

The V call is TRBV6-5, the J call TRBJ2-5, with TRBD1 as a possible D gene (5 bases). CDR1 is MNHEY and CDR2 is SVGAGI in the germline V gene. This CDR3 contains 16 residues. Trimming took off 0 bases at V and 11 bases at J, with 22 bases between the two ends. The CDR3 coding sequence is TGTGCCAGCAGTTACTCGGTAGGGGCAGATTCCCTCTCGCAGTACTTC. It specifies CASSYSVGADSLSQYF.

The chain employs TRBV27 and TRBJ1-5, with unresolved D. Trimming removed 2 bases from V and 3 bases from J, with 11 bases in between. Per the germline V gene, CDR1 is MNHEY and CDR2 is SMNVEV (reference sequence). The CDR3 spans 15 residues. This chain's CDR3 is CASSLSRGYNQPQHF. CDR3 bases: TGTGCCAGCAGTTTAAGTCGCGGATACAATCAGCCCCAGCATTTT.

This clonotype was counted a single time. This chain joins TRBV30 and TRBJ2-3, with TRBD2 as a possible D gene (5 bases). This CDR3 has 12 residues. V gave up 4 bases and J gave up 14 bases, with 19 bases separating them. Germline CDR1 and CDR2: GTSNPN and SVGIG (reference sequence). The CDR3 DNA sequence: TGTGCCTGGACCCCCGGGGAGAGATACGCGTATTTT. The encoded protein is CAWTPGERYAYF.

The chain carries TRBV7-9 and TRBJ1-2, with D perhaps matching TRBD1 (5 bases). The CDR3 totals 11 residues. The V gene's germline CDR1 is SEHNR and CDR2 FQNEAQ (reference sequence). Trimming left V 5 bases short and J 8 bases short, with 9 bases between. As DNA, the CDR3 is TGTGCCAGCAGCCCAGAGGGGGGCTACACCTTC. Protein: CASSPEGGYTF.

As for this clonotype: No conserved phenylalanine or tryptophan ends this CDR3, so it is likely a read error. The CDR3 bases are TGTGCCAGCAGCCCCACGGGACTAGCGGGAGTCGATACGCAGTATTCT. Residues: CASSPTGLAGVDTQYS. The chain is built from TRBV13 and TRBJ2-3; 14 bases are a match to TRBD2. Germline values: CDR1 PRHDT, CDR2 FYEKMQ (reference sequence). The CDR3 totals 16 residues. Unmatched junction bases numbered 7, after V lost 5 bases and J lost 6 bases.

This chain links TRBV15 with TRBJ2-5; D is perhaps TRBD1 or TRBD2 (6 bases each). Deletions cut 1 base from V and 1 base from J, with 7 bases between. This CDR3 is built from 14 residues. Germline V gene data show CDR1 as LNHNV and CDR2 as YYDKDF (reference sequence). CDR3 amino acids: CATSRGGAQETQYF. The CDR3 nucleotides read TGTGCCACCAGCAGAGGGGGGGCCCAAGAGACCCAGTACTTC.

The CDR3 is CAIRDLQGLGGEQYF. The CDR3 bases are TGTGCCATCAGGGACTTACAGGGCCTCGGGGGTGAGCAGTACTTC. This rearrangement joins TRBV10-3 to TRBJ2-7; D may correspond to TRBD1 or TRBD2 (6 bases each). The germline V and J ends were trimmed by 6 bases and 7 bases, with 22 bases remaining between them. The germline CDR1 and CDR2 sequences are ENHRY and SYGVKD. CDR3 length: 15 residues.

The J gene is TRBJ2-1, the V gene TRBV7-2; TRBD1 might be the D (6 bases). The last part of the DNA fits TRBJ2-7 better; the J call may be wrong. Germline values: CDR1 SGHTA, CDR2 FQGNSA. The CDR3 has 15 residues. The CDR3 DNA reads TGTGCCAGCAGCCCCGTTACCCAGCAGGGGAATGAGCAGTACTTC. This encodes CASSPVTQQGNEQYF.

J is TRBJ2-5 and V is TRBV4-2, with D perhaps given as TRBD1 or TRBD2 (5 bases each). V lost 1 base and J lost 4, with 22 bases in between. The CDR3 length is 18 residues. Per the germline V gene, CDR1 is LGHNA and CDR2 is YNFKEQ. The CDR3 coding sequence is TGTGCCAGCAGCCAAGTGGAGGACACCCTGACGGCCAGAGAGACCCAGTACTTC. It translates to CASSQVEDTLTARETQYF.

There are a few counts of this clonotype. The chain uses TRBV5-1 and TRBJ1-2; D unresolved. Germline V CDR1 and CDR2: SGHRS, YFSETQ. The CDR3 is 14 residues long. Trimming pared 1 base from V and 4 bases from J, leaving 11 bases between. Here the CDR3 DNA reads TGCGCCAGCAGCTTGTTTCAGTCGGGCTATGGCTACACCTTC. It is translated as CASSLFQSGYGYTF.

The V call is TRBV9, the J call TRBJ2-3, with 8 bases lining up with TRBD2. V lost 7 bases and J lost 0; bases outside the gene matches: 4. CDR3 length: 14 amino acids. CDR1 is SGDLS and CDR2 is YYNGEE in the germline V gene. DNA of the CDR3: TGTGCCAGCGGGAGCGGGAGCAGCACAGATACGCAGTATTTT. Residues: CASGSGSSTDTQYF.